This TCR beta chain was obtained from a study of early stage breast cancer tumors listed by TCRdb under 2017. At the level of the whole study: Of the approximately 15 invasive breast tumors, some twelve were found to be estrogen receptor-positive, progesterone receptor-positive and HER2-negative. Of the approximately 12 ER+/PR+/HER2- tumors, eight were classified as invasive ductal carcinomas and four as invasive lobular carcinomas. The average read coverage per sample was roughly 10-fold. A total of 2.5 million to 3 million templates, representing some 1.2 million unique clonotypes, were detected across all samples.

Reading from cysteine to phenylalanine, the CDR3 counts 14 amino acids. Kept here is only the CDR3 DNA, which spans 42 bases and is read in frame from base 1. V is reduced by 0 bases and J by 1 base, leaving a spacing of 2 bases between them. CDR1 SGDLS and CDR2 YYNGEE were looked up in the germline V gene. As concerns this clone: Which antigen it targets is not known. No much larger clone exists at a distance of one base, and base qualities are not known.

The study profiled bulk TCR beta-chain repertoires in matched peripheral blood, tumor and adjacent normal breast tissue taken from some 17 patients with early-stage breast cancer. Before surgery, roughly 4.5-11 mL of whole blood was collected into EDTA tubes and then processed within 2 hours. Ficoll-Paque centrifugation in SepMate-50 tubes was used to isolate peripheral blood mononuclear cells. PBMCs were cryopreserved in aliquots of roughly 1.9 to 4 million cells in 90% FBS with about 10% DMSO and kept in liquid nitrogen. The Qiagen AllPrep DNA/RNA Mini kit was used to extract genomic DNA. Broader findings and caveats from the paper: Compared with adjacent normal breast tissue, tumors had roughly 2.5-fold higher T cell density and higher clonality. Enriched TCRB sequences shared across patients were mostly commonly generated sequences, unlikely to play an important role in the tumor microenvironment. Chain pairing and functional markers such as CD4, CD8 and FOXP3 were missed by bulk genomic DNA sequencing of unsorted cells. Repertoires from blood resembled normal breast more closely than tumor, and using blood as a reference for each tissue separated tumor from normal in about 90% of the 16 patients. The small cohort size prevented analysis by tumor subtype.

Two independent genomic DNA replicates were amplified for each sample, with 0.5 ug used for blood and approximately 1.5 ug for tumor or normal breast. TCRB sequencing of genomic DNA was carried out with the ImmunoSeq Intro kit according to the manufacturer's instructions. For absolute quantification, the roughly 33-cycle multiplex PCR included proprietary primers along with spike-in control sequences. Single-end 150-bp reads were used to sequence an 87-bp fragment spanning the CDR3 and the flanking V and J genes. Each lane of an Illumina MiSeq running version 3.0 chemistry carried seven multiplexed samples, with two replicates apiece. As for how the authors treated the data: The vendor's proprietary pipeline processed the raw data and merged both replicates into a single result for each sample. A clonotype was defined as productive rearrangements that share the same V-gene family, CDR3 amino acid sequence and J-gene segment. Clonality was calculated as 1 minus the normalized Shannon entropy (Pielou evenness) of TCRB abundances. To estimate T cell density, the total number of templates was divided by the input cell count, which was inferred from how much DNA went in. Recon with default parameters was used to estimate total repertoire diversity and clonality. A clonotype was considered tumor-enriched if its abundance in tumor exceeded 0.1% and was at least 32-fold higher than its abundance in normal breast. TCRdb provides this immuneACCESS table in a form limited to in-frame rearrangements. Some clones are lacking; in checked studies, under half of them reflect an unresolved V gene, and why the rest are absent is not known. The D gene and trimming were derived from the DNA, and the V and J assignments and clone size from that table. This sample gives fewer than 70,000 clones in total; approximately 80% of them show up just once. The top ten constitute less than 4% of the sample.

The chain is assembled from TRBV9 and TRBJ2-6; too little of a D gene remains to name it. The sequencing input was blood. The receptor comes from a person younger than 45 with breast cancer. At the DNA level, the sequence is TGTGCCAGCAGCGTAGGGTCTGGGGCCAACGTCCTGACTTTC. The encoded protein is CASSVGSGANVLTF.